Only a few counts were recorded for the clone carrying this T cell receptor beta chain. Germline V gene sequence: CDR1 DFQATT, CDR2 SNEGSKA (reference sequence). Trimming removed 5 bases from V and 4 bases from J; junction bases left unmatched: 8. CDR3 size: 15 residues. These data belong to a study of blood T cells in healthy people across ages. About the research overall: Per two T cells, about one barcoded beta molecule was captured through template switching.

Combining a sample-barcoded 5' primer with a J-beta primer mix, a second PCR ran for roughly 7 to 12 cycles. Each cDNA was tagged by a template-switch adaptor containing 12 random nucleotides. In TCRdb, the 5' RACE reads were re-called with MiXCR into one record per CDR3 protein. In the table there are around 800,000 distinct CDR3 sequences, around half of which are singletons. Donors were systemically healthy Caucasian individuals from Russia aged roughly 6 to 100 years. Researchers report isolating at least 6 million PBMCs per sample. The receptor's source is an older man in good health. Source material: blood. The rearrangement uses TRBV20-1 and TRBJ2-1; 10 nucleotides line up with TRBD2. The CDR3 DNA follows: TGCAGTGCTCCCTATAGCGGGAGGCATTACAATGAGCAGTTCTTC. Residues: CSAPYSGRHYNEQFF.